The 9 T cell receptor beta chains presented below share a single source sample, sequenced in a study of blood T cells in healthy people across ages. Primed by a sample-barcoded 5' primer and a J-beta primer mix, a second PCR proceeded for 7 to 11 cycles. TCRdb reprocessed the 5' RACE reads with MiXCR, giving one entry per CDR3 protein. Among 1.5 million to 2 million distinct CDR3 sequences, about two fifths were seen once, and the ten largest hold 23%. Sequenced input: blood. These receptors came from a human donor in good health.

This clonotype turned up a few times. This chain uses TRBV25-1 with TRBJ2-1, with D perhaps being TRBD1 or TRBD2 (6 bases each). Germline V CDR1 and CDR2: MGHDK, SYGVNS. The CDR3 is 15 residues long. V was pared by 4 bases and J by 8 bases, with 18 bases between. This chain's CDR3 is CASSGETRGSDEQFF. As DNA, the CDR3 is TGTGCCAGCAGTGGGGAGACTAGGGGGAGCGATGAGCAGTTCTTC.

This chain links TRBV25-1 with TRBJ1-6; 7 bases are shared with TRBD1. CDR1 and CDR2 from the germline V gene are MGHDK and SYGVNS. The CDR3 has 15 amino acids. The V gene end was trimmed by 8 bases and the J gene end by 6 bases; junction bases not matched to a gene: 10. The CDR3 is CASGEIQGVNSPLHF. DNA for the CDR3: TGTGCCAGCGGAGAAATTCAGGGGGTTAATTCACCCCTCCACTTT.

In this sample, this clonotype turned up a few times. V and J are TRBV7-2 and TRBJ1-2; 9 bases agree with TRBD1. This CDR3 has 14 amino acids. Trimming at V came to 3 bases and at J to 7 bases, leaving 6 bases not matched to a gene. Germline V gives CDR1 SGHTA, CDR2 FQGNSA. The DNA for the CDR3 is TGTGCCAGCAGCTTCCGGACAGGGGATCGTGGCTACACCTTC. It is translated as CASSFRTGDRGYTF.

A remark on this clonotype: At one end the junction does not follow the germline gene, possibly because of a read error. J is TRBJ2-6 and V is TRBV28; D tentatively reads TRBD1 or TRBD2 (5 bases each). The germline CDR1 and CDR2 sequences are MDHEN and SYDVKM. The CDR3 loop spans 14 amino acids. CDR3 region: CASSRGSGANVRTF. CDR3 DNA: TGTGCCAGCAGTAGGGGATCCGGGGCCAACGTCCGGACTTTC.

The V call is TRBV7-2, the J call TRBJ1-1, with D maybe TRBD1 (5 bases). Trimming took 5 bases from V and 9 from J, leaving 16 bases between them. CDR1 is SGHTA and CDR2 is FQGNSA in the germline V gene. The CDR3 length is 13 residues. The DNA for the CDR3 is TGTGCCAGCAGCCCGGGGCTAGGGGCGAAAGCTTTCTTT. Encoded protein: CASSPGLGAKAFF.

The chain carries TRBV5-1 and TRBJ1-6, with no clear D. Per germline, CDR1 SGHRS and CDR2 YFSETQ. Trimming left V 0 bases short and J 10 bases short, with 11 bases between. This CDR3 has 14 amino acids. The CDR3 coding sequence is TGCGCCAGCAGCTTGGATTACGCGAGGTCACCCCTCCACTTT. This gives the protein CASSLDYARSPLHF.

The chain recombines TRBV7-6 with TRBJ1-2; D unresolved. V lost 5 bases and J lost 2, with 21 bases in between. The CDR3 has 17 amino acids. In germline, CDR1 is SGHVS, CDR2 FNYEAQ. Written as DNA, the CDR3 is TGTGCCAGCAGCCCCCGACTGTTCAACACCTTCAACTATGGCTACACCTTC. This translates into CASSPRLFNTFNYGYTF.

V is TRBV5-1 and J is TRBJ2-5; a weak D match, TRBD1 (6 bases). This CDR3 contains 11 residues. Germline V gene sequence: CDR1 SGHRS, CDR2 YFSETQ. V dropped 7 bases and J dropped 4 bases, with 8 bases sitting between them. For the CDR3, the DNA is TGCGCCAGCCACAGGGCAGAGACCCAGTACTTC. The encoded protein is CASHRAETQYF.

The CDR3 sequence: CASSPPGVLTYEQYF. In DNA form, the CDR3 reads TGTGCCAGCAGTCCCCCGGGGGTTCTGACATACGAGCAGTACTTC. The rearrangement uses TRBV25-1 and TRBJ2-7; a possible D gene is TRBD2 (6 bases). The CDR3 has 15 residues. The V gene's germline CDR1 is MGHDK and CDR2 SYGVNS. V gave up 5 bases and J gave up 4 bases, with 18 bases separating them.